What follows describes a single T cell receptor beta chain. Its antigen is not known. The CDR3 loop spans 16 amino acids. With V trimmed by 1 base and J by 6 bases, 3 bases remained unmatched. CDR1 is SEHNR and CDR2 is FQNEAQ in the germline V gene (reference sequence). These data belong to a study of cytomegalovirus exposure and HLA in healthy donors. Findings and limits, study-wide: The study flagged some 170 TCR beta chains as cytomegalovirus-associated. TCR beta V- and J-gene trimming, according to a later analysis, was linked to a missense DCLRE1C variant. Later work associated fewer than 20,000 TCR beta sequences with HLA alleles at 0.05 false discovery rate. Some segments of the V type, notably TRBV6-2 and TRBV6-3, were excluded as indistinguishable.

Use of 60 Vbeta and 13 Jbeta primers characterized the PCR. Libraries were prepared by immunoSEQ multiplex PCR; TCRdb keeps only in-frame clonotypes and omits some of them. The table shows roughly 180,000 clones, with 77% occurring only once. The sample taken for sequencing was PBMCs. The chain employs TRBV7-9 and TRBJ2-5; 15 bases are shared with TRBD2. This TCR was recovered from a man aged 18 to 30 in good health and CMV-seronegative. The CDR3 protein is CASSLGGTSGRKTQYF. Written as DNA, the CDR3 is TGTGCCAGCAGCTTAGGTGGGACTAGCGGGAGGAAGACCCAGTACTTC.